These 32 T cell receptor beta chains share one sample of origin, sequenced in a study of OX40 agonist ivuxolimab in advanced cancers. This table comes from immunoSEQ multiplex PCR, and its TCRdb copy is limited to in-frame clones, with some not included. The table includes 44,000 or so clones, 80% detected once. The sequenced sample was CD4+ or CD8+ T cells sorted from blood, obtained in a trial of the OX40 agonist ivuxolimab. Receptors originate from an adult with an advanced solid tumor such as melanoma, head and neck, liver or kidney cancer.

The CDR3: CASSVSGGVETQYF. The CDR3 DNA follows: TGTGCCAGCAGCGTGTCAGGGGGCGTAGAGACCCAGTACTTC. This chain connects TRBV9 to TRBJ2-5; 8 bases fit TRBD1. The V gene end was trimmed by 2 bases and the J gene end by 4 bases; junction bases not matched to a gene: 4. This CDR3 contains 14 residues. Germline CDR1 and CDR2: SGDLS and YYNGEE.

The chain is built from TRBV19 and TRBJ2-7, with a tentative D call TRBD1 (9 bases). This CDR3 is 15 amino acids long. Per germline, CDR1 LNHDA and CDR2 SQIVND (reference sequence). The V gene lost 10 bases and the J gene lost 3 bases, with 22 bases spanning the gap. The CDR3 DNA follows: TGTGCCACCACGGGAGGGACAGGGCTTAACTACGAGCAGTACTTC. As protein: CATTGGTGLNYEQYF. Drawing the rest from reference TRBV19 and TRBJ2-7, the complete variable domain is DGGITQSPKYLFRKEGQNVTLSCEQNLNHDAMYWYRQDPGQGLRLIYYSQIVNDFQKGDIAEGYSVSREKKESFPLTVTSAQKNPTAFYLCATTGGTGLNYEQYFGPGTRLTVT.

This clone showed up just a few times. Its ends do not fully match the called genes, so a read error is possible. The chain has TRBV5-5 and TRBJ2-1, with D perhaps assigned TRBD1 or TRBD2 (5 bases each). Germline CDR1 reads SGHKS; CDR2 reads YYEKEE (reference sequence). This CDR3 is 14 amino acids long. CDR3 sequence: CASSFQTDYSEQFF. CDR3 coding DNA: TGTGCCAGCAGCTTTCAGACAGACTACAGTGAGCAGTTCTTC.

This clone was observed a handful of times. This chain joins TRBV5-6 and TRBJ1-5; D might be TRBD1 (5 bases). Germline V CDR1 and CDR2: SGHDT, YYEEEE. Trimming left V 1 base short and J 3 bases short, with 11 bases between. This CDR3 has 15 amino acids. The CDR3 is CASSLRGLDNQPQHF. CDR3 bases: TGTGCCAGCAGCTTGAGGGGACTAGACAATCAGCCCCAGCATTTT.

The genes are TRBV7-9 and TRBJ1-3; TRBD1 might be the D (5 bases). The germline V gene encodes CDR1 SEHNR and CDR2 FQNEAQ (reference sequence). The CDR3 covers 15 residues. The ends were cut back, 2 bases at V and 0 bases at J, with 8 bases in the middle. This CDR3 is CASSLLGGSGNTIYF. The DNA for the CDR3 is TGTGCCAGCAGCTTATTGGGGGGCTCTGGAAACACCATATATTTT.

The J gene is TRBJ1-2, the V gene TRBV7-2; D ambiguous. V lost 7 bases to trimming and J lost 1 base, with 19 bases between them. The CDR3 has 16 amino acids. Germline V gene lookup returns CDR1 SGHTA and CDR2 FQGNSA. The CDR3 DNA reads as TGTGCCAGCATCCAGTCTCCTAACGTTCTTAACTATGGCTACACCTTC. Translated, it gives CASIQSPNVLNYGYTF.

The rearrangement uses TRBV5-1 and TRBJ2-1; possibly TRBD2 for D (5 bases). The CDR3 contains 15 residues. From germline, CDR1 is SGHRS and CDR2 YFSETQ. V dropped 0 bases and J dropped 9 bases, with 16 bases sitting between them. The CDR3 DNA is TGCGCCAGCAGCTTGGGAGCGGTTAGAGAGGGTGAGCAGTTCTTC. As protein: CASSLGAVREGEQFF.

The chain links TRBV11-2 to TRBJ1-2; TRBD1 aligns across 8 bases. CDR3 size: 17 residues. CDR1 and CDR2 (germline): SGHAT, FQNNGV. V lost 6 bases to trimming and J lost 1 base; unmatched junction nucleotides: 13. The CDR3 region is CASSPRRGQVFNYGYTF. The CDR3 DNA reads as TGTGCCAGCAGTCCACGGAGGGGACAGGTTTTTAACTATGGCTACACCTTC.

CDR3 protein: CSVERGTGGIQYF. The CDR3 region has the DNA TGCAGCGTTGAGAGGGGGACAGGGGGCATTCAGTACTTC. The chain has TRBV29-1 and TRBJ2-4; 11 bases are a match to TRBD1. CDR1 and CDR2 (germline): SQVTM, ANQGSEA. V lost 3 bases to trimming and J lost 9 bases; unmatched junction nucleotides: 4. The CDR3 is made up of 13 amino acids.

The V and J genes are TRBV7-2 and TRBJ2-1, with unresolved D. The CDR3 length is 15 residues. Germline CDR1 SGHTA, CDR2 FQGNSA. V was cut by 5 bases and J by 5 bases, with 16 bases left in between. CDR3 sequence: CASSRLSPFNNEQFF. CDR3 bases: TGTGCCAGCAGCCGCCTCTCGCCCTTCAACAATGAGCAGTTCTTC. The entire variable domain, with the rest obtained from reference TRBV7-2 and TRBJ2-1, is as follows: GAGVSQSPSNKVTEKGKDVELRCDPISGHTALYWYRQSLGQGLEFLIYFQGNSAPDKSGLPSDRFSAERTGGSVSTLTIQRTQQEDSAVYLCASSRLSPFNNEQFFGPGTRLTVL.

This chain connects TRBV6-5 to TRBJ2-5; a weak D match, TRBD2 (6 bases). CDR3 length: 16 residues. V was trimmed by 4 bases and J by 2 bases, leaving 17 bases between them. Germline loops: CDR1 MNHEY, CDR2 SVGAGI. The CDR3 protein is CASSFSWGRGQETQYF. CDR3 nucleotide sequence: TGTGCCAGCAGTTTCTCTTGGGGTCGGGGGCAAGAGACCCAGTACTTC.

This clone was observed a few times. The V call is TRBV10-1, the J call TRBJ2-7; TRBD1 agrees at 7 bases. The CDR3 is 15 residues long. Germline CDR1 reads WNHNN; CDR2 reads SYGVQD (reference sequence). Trimming cost V 6 bases and J 3 bases; bases outside gene matches: 11. CDR3 sequence: CASSQPTTGNYEQYF. CDR3 in DNA: TGCGCCAGCAGCCAACCCACGACAGGGAACTACGAGCAGTACTTC.

The chain combines TRBV20-1 with TRBJ2-7; D gene ambiguous. Trimming left V 5 bases short and J 5 bases short, with 10 bases between. The CDR3 is made up of 11 amino acids. Germline CDR1 reads DFQATT; CDR2 reads SNEGSKA (reference sequence). Here the CDR3 reads CSASRGNEQYF. The CDR3 region has the DNA TGCAGTGCTTCAAGAGGAAACGAGCAGTACTTC.

The chain is built from TRBV15 and TRBJ2-5; D ambiguous. The DNA end lines up better with TRBJ2-7; the J call may be wrong. The length of the CDR3 is 14 residues. Germline loops: CDR1 LNHNV, CDR2 YYDKDF (reference sequence). CDR3 in DNA: TGTGCCACCAGCAGAGATCTCCTAGCCTACGAGCAGTACTTC. As protein: CATSRDLLAYEQYF.

This chain links TRBV2 with TRBJ2-1; 9 bases agree with TRBD1. The CDR3 sequence is 14 residues long. Germline loops: CDR1 SNHLY, CDR2 FYNNEI. After removal of 5 bases from V and 6 bases from J, the junction contained 5 bases not matched to a gene. CDR3 region: CASSPGTGLNEQFF. The CDR3 DNA is TGTGCCAGCAGTCCCGGGACAGGGCTCAATGAGCAGTTCTTC.

This clone showed up just once. The chain couples TRBV6-1 to TRBJ1-4, with 9 bases that match TRBD1. Germline CDR1 and CDR2: MNHNS and SASEGT. The CDR3 covers 15 residues. V gave up 3 bases and J gave up 8 bases; unmatched junction bases: 7. The CDR3 DNA follows: TGTGCCAGCAGTGATACAGGGGGCGCATGGGAAAAACTGTTTTTT. Its protein is CASSDTGGAWEKLFF.

This chain uses TRBV6-1 with TRBJ2-3; D perhaps matches TRBD2 (7 bases). Germline V lookup: CDR1 MNHNS, CDR2 SASEGT. The CDR3 totals 17 residues. Trimming took off 4 bases at V and 4 bases at J, with 21 bases between the two ends. In DNA, the CDR3 is TGTGCCAGCAGTGGGGACACTAGCGAGGCGTCCTCAGATACGCAGTATTTT. It yields the protein CASSGDTSEASSDTQYF.

In its sample, this clone was seen a few times. This chain links TRBV6-1 with TRBJ1-2; 7 bases agree with TRBD1. The CDR3 runs 15 residues. V lost 5 bases and J lost 5; bases outside the gene matches: 11. CDR1 MNHNS and CDR2 SASEGT come from the germline V gene. The CDR3 nucleotides read TGTGCCAGCAGTTTCGAAGGGGGCGTGGGGTATGGCTACACCTTC. Its translation is CASSFEGGVGYGYTF.

The chain couples TRBV7-9 to TRBJ2-1, with D possibly being TRBD1 or TRBD2 (5 bases each). Trimming cost V 3 bases and J 8 bases, with 14 bases left between them. This CDR3 comprises 14 residues. In germline, CDR1 is SEHNR, CDR2 FQNEAQ (reference sequence). The DNA for the CDR3 is TGTGCCAGCAGCTTGCAGGGTTCGGAGGATGAGCAGTTCTTC. Its translation: CASSLQGSEDEQFF.

This clone is a singleton in its sample. V gene TRBV5-4 combines with J gene TRBJ1-2; 8 positions agree with TRBD1. CDR3 length: 14 residues. V lost 2 bases and J lost 6; bases outside the gene matches: 6. CDR1 and CDR2 from the germline V gene are SGHNT and YYREEE (reference sequence). The CDR3 DNA is TGTGCCAGCAGCTTTGGACAGGGTGGCAATGGCTACACCTTC. It specifies CASSFGQGGNGYTF.

The chain recombines TRBV30 with TRBJ2-7; 7 bases are a match to TRBD2. This CDR3 region has 13 residues. J lost 2 bases, V lost 4 bases, and 5 bases had no gene match. The germline V gene has CDR1 GTSNPN and CDR2 SVGIG (reference sequence). This CDR3 reads CAWKAGDPYEQYF. Written as DNA, the CDR3 is TGTGCCTGGAAGGCGGGGGACCCCTACGAGCAGTACTTC.

The CDR3 region is CATTHPGGYSDTQYF. Written as DNA, the CDR3 is TGTGCCACAACTCATCCGGGAGGGTACTCCGATACGCAGTATTTT. The chain combines TRBV10-3 with TRBJ2-3; the match to TRBD2 covers 8 bases. J was trimmed by 6 bases and V by 10 bases; bases with no gene match: 15. There are 15 residues in the CDR3. Germline-derived CDR1 and CDR2 are ENHRY and SYGVKD.

The chain is built from TRBV5-6 and TRBJ1-5; D gene ambiguous. This CDR3 comprises 16 residues. CDR1 and CDR2 (germline): SGHDT, YYEEEE. Trimming cost V 0 bases and J 0 bases, with 10 bases left between them. DNA of the CDR3: TGTGCCAGCAGCTTGGGAGGTGGTTATAGCAATCAGCCCCAGCATTTT. Translated, it gives CASSLGGGYSNQPQHF. The full variable domain, with the rest looked up from reference TRBV5-6 and TRBJ1-5, is DAGVTQSPTHLIKTRGQQVTLRCSPKSGHDTVSWYQQALGQGPQFIFQYYEEEERQRGNFPDRFSGHQFPNYSSELNVNALLLGDSALYLCASSLGGGYSNQPQHFGDGTRLSIL.

The CDR3 bases are TGTGCCAGCAGCCCAAGGGACAGGGAGACCGAAAAACTGTTTTTT. Protein product: CASSPRDRETEKLFF. This chain joins TRBV7-8 and TRBJ1-4; 9 positions agree with TRBD1. Germline-derived CDR1 and CDR2 are SGHVS and FQNEAQ. J was trimmed by 8 bases and V by 5 bases; bases with no gene match: 9. CDR3 length: 15 residues.

V and J are TRBV7-2 and TRBJ1-5; 9 bases align to TRBD1. Germline CDR1 is SGHTA and CDR2 is FQGNSA. CDR3 size: 15 residues. The V segment lost 3 bases and the J segment 4 bases; nucleotides outside the gene matches: 4. The CDR3, as DNA: TGTGCCAGCAGCTTCACAGGGGGCACAAATCAGCCCCAGCATTTT. It yields the protein CASSFTGGTNQPQHF.

The DNA of the CDR3 is TGTGCCAGCAGCTCTATGGCAGGATTCGGTTATGGCTACACCTTC. It specifies CASSSMAGFGYGYTF. The V and J genes are TRBV5-4 and TRBJ1-2; D call uncertain. In germline, CDR1 is SGHNT, CDR2 YYREEE (reference sequence). This CDR3 has 15 amino acids. The V and J ends lost 3 bases and 5 bases respectively, with 17 bases between them.

The rearrangement joins TRBV10-3 to TRBJ2-1, with 9 bases matching TRBD1. This CDR3 contains 14 residues. CDR1 and CDR2 (germline): ENHRY, SYGVKD. V lost 4 bases, J lost 6 bases, and 4 bases stayed unmatched. CDR3 protein: CAISVTTGGNEQFF. In DNA, the CDR3 is TGTGCCATCAGTGTTACGACAGGGGGCAATGAGCAGTTCTTC.

This CDR3 is CASSAQAGSQETQYF. The DNA of the CDR3 is TGCGCCAGCTCCGCCCAAGCGGGATCACAAGAGACCCAGTACTTC. The V call is TRBV5-1, the J call TRBJ2-5, with 7 bases fitting TRBD2. Germline CDR1 and CDR2: SGHRS and YFSETQ. There are 15 residues in the CDR3. V shed 7 bases and J 2 bases; nucleotides not matched to a gene: 11.

Written as DNA, the CDR3 is TGTGCCAGCTCACCGGGACTAGCGCTGGATACGCAGTATTTT. Residues: CASSPGLALDTQYF. The J gene is TRBJ2-3, the V gene TRBV18; 10 nucleotides line up with TRBD2. V dropped 3 bases and J dropped 6; count of bases not matched to a gene: 3. The germline V gene has CDR1 KGHSH and CDR2 LQKENI. This CDR3 region has 14 residues.

The J gene is TRBJ2-7, the V gene TRBV27; 9 positions match TRBD2. The CDR3 length is 15 residues. Trimming removed 2 bases from V and 7 bases from J; junction bases left unmatched: 9. Germline V gene data show CDR1 as MNHEY and CDR2 as SMNVEV (reference sequence). CDR3 DNA: TGTGCCAGCAGTTTACCAGCGGGAGGTTCGGGTGAGCAGTACTTC. Protein sequence: CASSLPAGGSGEQYF.

The gene calls are TRBV6-1 and TRBJ1-3; D unresolved. The CDR3 has 16 residues. Per the germline V gene, CDR1 is MNHNS and CDR2 is SASEGT. The V gene lost 1 base and the J gene lost 4 bases, with 14 bases spanning the gap. CDR3 DNA: TGTGCCAGCAGTGAAGACACCTCCACGGTGGGAAACACCATATATTTT. Encoded protein: CASSEDTSTVGNTIYF.

The CDR3 sequence: CASSPLSPAGVGEQYF. As DNA, the CDR3 is TGTGCCAGCAGTCCCCTTTCTCCAGCGGGAGTTGGGGAGCAGTACTTC. V is TRBV27 and J is TRBJ2-7; 8 bases match TRBD2. Germline V gene lookup returns CDR1 MNHEY and CDR2 SMNVEV (reference sequence). The trim removed 5 bases at V and 7 bases at J, leaving 16 bases unmatched. The CDR3 consists of 16 residues.